This TCR beta chain originates from a study of beta chain features in type 1 diabetes. Expressed TCRB transcripts were sequenced because the entire RNA isolate underwent reverse transcription. There were about 3.6 million reads on average in the naive, central memory and regulatory T cell samples. Sequencing was performed with immunoSEQ multiplex PCR; in TCRdb, only in-frame clones are kept and a portion is missing. Among 250,000 or so clones listed, 55% to 70% were seen once. The V gene's germline CDR1 is MDHEN and CDR2 SYDVKM. This CDR3 spans 14 amino acids. V shed 4 bases, J shed 5 bases, and the junction held 2 bases outside the gene matches. Purity exceeding 98% was reached by all sorted populations.

V and J are TRBV28 and TRBJ1-2; TRBD1 matches 12 bases. The TCR originated in a man aged 25 to 40 in good health. Sequenced sample: naive CD4+ T cells from blood. In nucleotides, the CDR3 is TGTGCCAGCAGTTCGGGACAGGGGGCATATGGCTACACCTTC. It translates to CASSSGQGAYGYTF.